The rows below give T cell receptor beta chains drawn from one sample of a study of OX40 agonist ivuxolimab in advanced cancers. Method: immunoSEQ multiplex PCR; TCRdb's copy keeps in-frame clones and lacks some. The sample carries about 54,000 clones, approximately 85% recorded once. The starting material was CD4+ or CD8+ T cells sorted from blood, obtained in a trial of the OX40 agonist ivuxolimab. These receptor sequences come from an adult with an advanced solid tumor such as melanoma, head and neck, liver or kidney cancer. CDR3s include the opening cysteine and the closing phenylalanine or tryptophan. Fields, in order: J gene, clone size, V gene, CDR3 length, D gene, CDR3 protein, CDR3 DNA. D genes are given only for firm matches. Clone size appears in some rows only: once, few, many, or a class for an expanded clone.

>TRBJ2-1|.|TRBV19|14|.
CASRLQDSYNEQFF
TGTGCCAGTAGATTACAAGACTCCTACAATGAGCAGTTCTTC
>TRBJ1-1|.|TRBV7-9|14|.
CASSLRGMNTEAFF
TGTGCCAGCAGCTTAAGGGGGATGAACACTGAAGCTTTCTTT
>TRBJ1-3|.|TRBV6-1|11|.
CASILGNTIYF
TGTGCCAGCATCTTAGGGAACACCATATATTTT
>TRBJ1-2|few|TRBV5-1|20|TRBD1
CASSLGVRRTGELANYGYTF
TGCGCCAGCAGCTTAGGCGTTAGGAGGACAGGGGAATTAGCTAACTATGGCTACACCTTC
>TRBJ2-2|.|TRBV6-5|13|TRBD2
CATSGTKIGELFF
TGTGCCACCTCCGGGACTAAGATCGGGGAGCTGTTTTTT
>TRBJ1-3|.|TRBV28|12|.
CASSSAGNTIYF
TGTGCCAGCAGTAGTGCTGGAAACACCATATATTTT
>TRBJ2-7|.|TRBV7-2|13|TRBD2
CASSLNGLAEQYF
TGTGCCAGCAGCCTTAACGGACTAGCCGAGCAGTACTTC
>TRBJ2-7|.|TRBV7-6|16|TRBD2
CASSLGTTSGTDEQYF
TGTGCCAGCAGCTTAGGAACGACTAGCGGGACTGATGAGCAGTACTTC
>TRBJ2-7|.|TRBV20-1|11|.
CSARDSYEQYF
TGCAGTGCTAGAGATTCCTACGAGCAGTACTTC
>TRBJ2-1|once|TRBV27|15|TRBD1
CASSGTESSYNEQFF
TGTGCCAGCAGCGGGACAGAGAGCTCCTACAATGAGCAGTTCTTC
>TRBJ1-2|.|TRBV5-1|14|TRBD1
CASSLVAGGDGYTF
TGCGCCAGCAGCTTGGTCGCAGGGGGCGATGGCTACACCTTC
>TRBJ2-1|.|TRBV19|14|.
CASSRDNSYNEQFF
TGTGCCAGCTCCCGGGACAACTCCTACAATGAGCAGTTCTTC
>TRBJ2-7|.|TRBV5-1|15|.
CASSPEGSAGREQYF
TGCGCCAGCAGCCCGGAAGGATCGGCAGGTCGAGAGCAGTACTTC
>TRBJ2-5|.|TRBV2|14|TRBD1
CASKVGQGAETQYF
TGTGCCAGCAAGGTCGGGCAGGGGGCAGAGACCCAGTACTTC
>TRBJ1-5|few|TRBV15|15|TRBD1
CATSGGDRANQPQHF
TGTGCCACCAGCGGGGGAGACAGGGCTAATCAGCCCCAGCATTTT
>TRBJ1-5|.|TRBV5-4|19|.
CASSSFRNRDGWSNQPQHF
TGTGCCAGCAGCTCATTCAGGAATAGAGACGGTTGGAGCAATCAGCCCCAGCATTTT
>TRBJ2-7|.|TRBV6-1|15|TRBD1
CASSARTGSSYEQYF
TGTGCCAGCAGTGCCCGGACAGGGAGCTCCTACGAGCAGTACTTC
>TRBJ1-5|.|TRBV28|13|.
CASSLSREQPQHF
TGTGCCAGCAGTTTATCCCGTGAACAGCCCCAGCATTTT
>TRBJ2-7|.|TRBV6-5|14|.
CASGLGGALYEQYF
TGTGCCAGCGGGTTGGGGGGGGCACTCTACGAGCAGTACTTC
>TRBJ2-7|.|TRBV25-1|15|TRBD1
CASRRSGGASYEQYF
TGTGCCAGCAGAAGGTCAGGGGGCGCATCGTACGAGCAGTACTTC
>TRBJ2-7|.|TRBV28|16|TRBD1
CASKGLGTGGPYEQYF
TGTGCCAGTAAGGGCCTAGGGACAGGGGGACCCTACGAGCAGTACTTC
>TRBJ1-1|.|TRBV6-6|15|.
CASRHLGGGSTEAFF
TGTGCCAGCAGGCATCTTGGGGGTGGCAGTACTGAAGCTTTCTTT
>TRBJ1-1|.|TRBV18|14|.
CASSPRIGNTEAFF
TGTGCCAGCTCACCACGGATAGGGAACACTGAAGCTTTCTTT
>TRBJ1-2|.|TRBV6-5|16|TRBD1
CASSYSILGQVNGYTF
TGTGCCAGCAGTTACTCGATTCTGGGACAGGTCAATGGCTACACCTTC
>TRBJ2-1|.|TRBV29-1|14|.
CSVTIGDSYNEQFF
TGCAGCGTGACGATAGGGGACTCCTACAATGAGCAGTTCTTC
>TRBJ2-1|.|TRBV7-2|16|TRBD1
CASSRRQGAIYNEQFF
TGTGCCAGCAGCCGCAGACAGGGGGCGATCTACAATGAGCAGTTCTTC
>TRBJ1-1|few|TRBV11-2|15|TRBD1
CASSWGTGLNTEAFF
TGTGCCAGCAGCTGGGGGACAGGGTTGAACACTGAAGCTTTCTTT
>TRBJ1-1|.|TRBV19|17|TRBD1
CASSARQGAKVGTEAFF
TGTGCCAGTAGTGCACGACAGGGGGCGAAGGTGGGCACTGAAGCTTTCTTT
>TRBJ2-5|once|TRBV11-2|16|TRBD2
CASSPRTSGRLETQYF
TGTGCCAGCAGCCCTCGGACTAGCGGGAGACTTGAGACCCAGTACTTC
>TRBJ1-2|.|TRBV15|15|.
CATSRRGADNYGYTF
TGTGCCACCAGCAGACGAGGGGCTGATAACTATGGCTACACCTTC
>TRBJ2-1|.|TRBV18|16|.
CASSPEGDINYNEQFF
TGTGCCAGCTCACCGGAAGGGGACATTAACTACAATGAGCAGTTCTTC
>TRBJ2-7|.|TRBV9|14|.
CASSVATNSYEQYF
TGTGCCAGCAGCGTAGCTACTAACTCCTACGAGCAGTACTTC
>TRBJ2-2|.|TRBV5-1|14|.
CASSLAGLTGELFF
TGCGCCAGCAGCTTGGCTGGGCTTACCGGGGAGCTGTTTTTT
>TRBJ2-1|.|TRBV15|16|TRBD2
CATSREPPGLDSEQFF
TGTGCCACCAGCAGAGAACCCCCGGGACTAGATTCTGAGCAGTTCTTC
>TRBJ1-1|.|TRBV6-5|15|.
CASSYSPTGNTEAFF
TGTGCCAGCAGTTACTCCCCGACAGGCAACACTGAAGCTTTCTTT
>TRBJ2-7|.|TRBV11-3|14|.
CASSLAQDRGEQYF
TGTGCCAGCAGCTTAGCACAGGATCGGGGCGAGCAGTACTTC
>TRBJ2-1|.|TRBV5-4|14|TRBD1
CASSPRQGNNEQFF
TGTGCCAGCAGCCCCCGACAGGGAAACAATGAGCAGTTCTTC
>TRBJ2-1|.|TRBV7-9|15|TRBD2
CASNYGGASYNEQFF
TGTGCCAGTAACTACGGGGGGGCCTCCTACAATGAGCAGTTCTTC
>TRBJ2-3|once|TRBV7-2|14|.
CASSTNGDKDTQYF
TGTGCCAGCAGCACGAACGGGGATAAAGATACGCAGTATTTT
>TRBJ2-1|.|TRBV11-1|17|TRBD2
CASSLALTSRPGNEQFF
TGTGCCAGCAGCTTAGCTTTGACTAGCAGGCCGGGAAATGAGCAGTTCTTC
>TRBJ2-3|.|TRBV5-1|15|.
CASSLAGTSTDTQYF
TGCGCCAGCAGCTTGGCAGGGACTAGCACAGATACGCAGTATTTT
>TRBJ1-2|few|TRBV7-9|13|TRBD1
CASLAGGSYGYTF
TGTGCCAGTTTGGCAGGGGGCAGCTATGGCTACACCTTC
>TRBJ2-3|.|TRBV21-1|10|.
CASSKDTQYF
TGTGCCAGCAGCAAGGATACGCAGTATTTT